The clone carrying this TCR beta chain appeared many times. The antigen remains undetermined. This entry is derived from a study of T-cell memory formation after mild COVID-19. Study-wide points: Still unconfirmed is whether the second-wave clones peaking on day 37 recognized SARS-CoV-2. Contracting CD8+ clones were enriched in EMRA, CD4+ mainly in CM and EM.

The CDR3 is made up of 14 amino acids. CDR1 is LGHDT and CDR2 is YNNKEL in the germline V gene (reference sequence). The ends lost 4 bases at V and 4 bases at J; junction bases unmatched: 5. TCRdb re-derived calls from the 5' RACE reads in MiXCR, one entry per CDR3 protein. The sample carries tens of thousands of distinct CDR3 sequences, around 15% recorded once. This TCR came from an adult who had mild COVID-19 (a few samples of this study predate the infection). Cell type and time point are not known. Sequencing was carried out using PBMCs or a T cell subset sorted from them (not recorded which). V gene TRBV3-1 combines with J gene TRBJ2-7; 9 nucleotides match TRBD2. CDR3 coding DNA: TGTGCCAGCAGCCTGCTAGCGGGAAATTACGAGCAGTACTTC. Its translation: CASSLLAGNYEQYF.